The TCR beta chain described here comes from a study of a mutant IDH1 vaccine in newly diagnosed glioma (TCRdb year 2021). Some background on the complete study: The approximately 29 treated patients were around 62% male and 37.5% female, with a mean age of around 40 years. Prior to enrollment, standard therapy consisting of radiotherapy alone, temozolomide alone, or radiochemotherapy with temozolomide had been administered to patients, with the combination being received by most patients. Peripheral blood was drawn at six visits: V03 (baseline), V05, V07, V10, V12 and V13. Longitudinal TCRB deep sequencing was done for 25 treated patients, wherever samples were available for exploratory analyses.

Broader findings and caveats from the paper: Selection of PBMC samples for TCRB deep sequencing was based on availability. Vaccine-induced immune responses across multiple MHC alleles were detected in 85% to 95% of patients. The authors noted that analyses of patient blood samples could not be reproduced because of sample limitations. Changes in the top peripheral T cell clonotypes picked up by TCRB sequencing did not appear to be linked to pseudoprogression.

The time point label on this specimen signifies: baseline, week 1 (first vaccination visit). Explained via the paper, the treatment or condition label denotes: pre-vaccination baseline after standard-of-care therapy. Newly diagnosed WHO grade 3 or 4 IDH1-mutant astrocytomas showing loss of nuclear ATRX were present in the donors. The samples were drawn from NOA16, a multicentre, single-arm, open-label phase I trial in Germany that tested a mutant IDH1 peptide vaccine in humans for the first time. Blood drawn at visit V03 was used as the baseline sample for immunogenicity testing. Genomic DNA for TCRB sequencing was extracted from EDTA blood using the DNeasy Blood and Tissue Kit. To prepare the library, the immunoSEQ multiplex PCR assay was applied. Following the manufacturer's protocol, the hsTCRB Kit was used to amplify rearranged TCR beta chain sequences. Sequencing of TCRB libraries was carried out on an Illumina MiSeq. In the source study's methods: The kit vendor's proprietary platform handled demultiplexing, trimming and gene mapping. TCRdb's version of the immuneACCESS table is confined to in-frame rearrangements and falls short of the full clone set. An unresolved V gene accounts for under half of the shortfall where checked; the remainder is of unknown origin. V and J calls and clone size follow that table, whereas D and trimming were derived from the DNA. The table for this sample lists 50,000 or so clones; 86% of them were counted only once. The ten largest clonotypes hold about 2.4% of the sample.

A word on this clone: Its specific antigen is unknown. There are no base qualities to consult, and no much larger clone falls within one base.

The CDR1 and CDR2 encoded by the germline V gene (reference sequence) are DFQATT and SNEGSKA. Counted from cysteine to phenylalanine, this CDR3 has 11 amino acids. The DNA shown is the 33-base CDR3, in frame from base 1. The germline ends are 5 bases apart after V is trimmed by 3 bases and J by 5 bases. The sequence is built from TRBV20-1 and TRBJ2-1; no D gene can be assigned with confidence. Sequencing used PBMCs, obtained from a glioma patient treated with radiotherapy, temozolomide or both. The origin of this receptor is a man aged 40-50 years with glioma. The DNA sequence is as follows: TGCAGTGCTAGGGCAGACAATGAGCAGTTCTTC. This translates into CSARADNEQFF.